These 19 T cell receptor beta chains were sequenced from one sample in a study of tumor-infiltrating lymphocytes in localized non-small cell lung cancer. Using immunoSEQ multiplex PCR, the repertoire was profiled, and TCRdb retains in-frame clones only, with some absent. The sample lists roughly 9,900 clones, about 70% seen once, with under 25% in the top ten. Specimen: lung tumor tissue. The receptors stem from a human donor with non-small cell lung cancer.

The CDR3 DNA reads as TGTGCCAGCAGCGTAGCAGGAGACAGGCGGGCCGAGCAGTACTTC. It codes for CASSVAGDRRAEQYF. The V call is TRBV9, the J call TRBJ2-7, with a tentative D call TRBD1 (6 bases). The CDR3 spans 15 residues. The germline V gene encodes CDR1 SGDLS and CDR2 YYNGEE. Trimming shortened V by 0 bases and J by 6 bases, and 16 bases separated the two germline ends.

A few counts support this clone. CDR3: CASSLGFGRQYEQYF. CDR3 coding DNA: TGTGCCAGCAGCTTAGGTTTCGGCAGACAATACGAGCAGTACTTC. This rearrangement joins TRBV7-2 to TRBJ2-7; D gene ambiguous. Trimming pared 1 base from V and 4 bases from J, leaving 14 bases between. The germline gives CDR1 SGHTA, CDR2 FQGNSA. The CDR3 contains 15 residues.

In its sample, this clone is large. V gene TRBV2 combines with J gene TRBJ1-2; 8 bases are shared with TRBD1. The junction had 9 bases not matched to a gene; V was cut back by 3 bases and J by 3 bases. The CDR3 consists of 16 residues. Germline CDR1 and CDR2: SNHLY and FYNNEI. The CDR3 nucleotides read TGTGCCAGCAGTGAGGGGGGAGCAGGGGGCTACTATGGCTACACCTTC. Translated, it gives CASSEGGAGGYYGYTF.

This clone was recorded a few times. The genes are TRBV7-6 and TRBJ2-2; D may be TRBD1 (6 bases). In germline, CDR1 is SGHVS, CDR2 FNYEAQ. This CDR3 has 13 residues. With 4 bases removed from V and 10 bases from J, the gap between germline ends came to 13 bases. The CDR3 here is CASSYLTGMELFF. As DNA, the CDR3 is TGTGCCAGCAGCTACCTAACAGGGATGGAGCTGTTTTTT.

The chain recombines TRBV18 with TRBJ2-3; either TRBD1 or TRBD2 may fit D (5 bases each). V gave up 2 bases and J gave up 4 bases, with 10 bases separating them. In germline, CDR1 is KGHSH, CDR2 LQKENI. The CDR3 has 14 residues. The CDR3 nucleotides read TGTGCCAGCTCACCAAGGGGAGTCGCAGATACGCAGTATTTT. Protein sequence: CASSPRGVADTQYF. The full variable domain, completed using reference TRBV18 and TRBJ2-3, is NAGVMQNPRHLVRRRGQEARLRCSPMKGHSHVYWYRQLPEEGLKFMVYLQKENIIDESGMPKERFSAEFPKEGPSILRIQQVVRGDSAAYFCASSPRGVADTQYFGPGTRLTVL.

This clone turned up a few times. The gene calls are TRBV6-5 and TRBJ1-2; unclear D gene. Between the trimmed V and J ends, which lost 5 bases and 3 bases, there was a span of 10 bases. The germline V gene encodes CDR1 MNHEY and CDR2 SVGAGI. This CDR3 is 13 amino acids long. The CDR3 bases are TGTGCCAGCAGTCCGAACCCTTACTATGGCTACACCTTC. It yields the protein CASSPNPYYGYTF.

The J gene is TRBJ2-7, the V gene TRBV6-5; 8 bases match TRBD2. Germline V CDR1 and CDR2: MNHEY, SVGAGI. The CDR3 consists of 15 residues. V lost 2 bases to trimming and J lost 4 bases; unmatched junction nucleotides: 7. The CDR3 here is CASSYRRGGWYEQYF. The CDR3 nucleotides read TGTGCCAGCAGTTACAGACGGGGGGGCTGGTACGAGCAGTACTTC.

CDR3 bases: TGTGCCAGCAGTTACAGGGATAATAATTCACCCCTCCACTTT. As protein: CASSYRDNNSPLHF. The V call is TRBV6-5, the J call TRBJ1-6; D unresolved. Germline loops: CDR1 MNHEY, CDR2 SVGAGI. V was shortened by 2 bases and J by 5 bases, with 7 bases between the two germline ends. The CDR3 totals 14 residues.

This clone was detected only a few times. The genes are TRBV5-1 and TRBJ2-3; D gene uncertain. The CDR3 has 14 amino acids. The V end lost 5 bases, the J end lost 2 bases, and 12 bases lay between the germline ends. CDR1 and CDR2 (germline): SGHRS, YFSETQ. CDR3 residues: CASRPDSNTDTQYF. The CDR3 DNA sequence: TGCGCCAGCAGACCTGACTCGAACACAGATACGCAGTATTTT.

The chain couples TRBV15 to TRBJ2-1, with 7 positions matching TRBD2. This CDR3 comprises 15 residues. The germline V gene encodes CDR1 LNHNV and CDR2 YYDKDF (reference sequence). Trimming removed 5 bases from V and 4 bases from J; junction bases left unmatched: 8. CDR3 in DNA: TGTGCCACCAGCCCGGCCAGCGGGGTTTACAATGAGCAGTTCTTC. It translates to CATSPASGVYNEQFF. The variable domain in full, with the rest retrieved from reference TRBV15 and TRBJ2-1, is DAMVIQNPRYQVTQFGKPVTLSCSQTLNHNVMYWYQQKSSQAPKLLFHYYDKDFNNEADTPDNFQSRRPNTSFCFLDIRSPGLGDTAMYLCATSPASGVYNEQFFGPGTRLTVL.

V and J are TRBV9 and TRBJ1-6; D not resolved. Trimming removed 0 bases from V and 0 bases from J, with 10 bases in between. Germline lookup yields CDR1 SGDLS and CDR2 YYNGEE. This CDR3 comprises 17 residues. The CDR3, as DNA: TGTGCCAGCAGCGTAGATGCGTATAGCTCCTATAATTCACCCCTCCACTTT. Protein sequence: CASSVDAYSSYNSPLHF.

The chain joins TRBV4-1 to TRBJ1-6, with a weak D call TRBD1 (5 bases). Looked up from germline, CDR1 is MGHRA and CDR2 is YSYEKL. Trimming removed 5 bases at V and 3 bases at J, with 11 bases between. The CDR3 totals 15 residues. CDR3 protein: CASSFLGDYNSPLHF. In DNA, the CDR3 is TGCGCCAGCAGCTTTTTGGGGGACTATAATTCACCCCTCCACTTT.

The CDR3 region has the DNA TGTGCCAGCAGCGTAGGGAAAGGGGGGAACACTGAAGCTTTCTTT. Its protein is CASSVGKGGNTEAFF. The chain employs TRBV9 and TRBJ1-1; a possible D gene is TRBD1 (6 bases). Trimming removed 0 bases at V and 1 base at J, with 10 bases between. Germline V gives CDR1 SGDLS, CDR2 YYNGEE. The CDR3 runs 15 residues. Based on the CDR3 plus reference TRBV9 and TRBJ1-1, the full variable domain is DSGVTQTPKHLITATGQRVTLRCSPRSGDLSVYWYQQSLDQGLQFLIQYYNGEERAKGNILERFSAQQFPDLHSELNLSSLELGDSALYFCASSVGKGGNTEAFFGQGTRLTVV.

CDR3 residues: CASSSSDTQYF. CDR3 sequence (DNA): TGTGCCAGCAGCTCGTCAGATACGCAGTATTTT. The rearrangement uses TRBV11-3 and TRBJ2-3; no reliable D call. Germline CDR1 and CDR2: SGHNT and YENEEA. The V gene lost 4 bases and the J gene lost 4 bases, with 3 bases spanning the gap. The CDR3 sequence is 11 residues long.

V and J are TRBV6-6 and TRBJ1-5; D gene unclear. V was trimmed by 7 bases and J by 0 bases, leaving 16 bases between them. This CDR3 contains 16 residues. Germline assignment: CDR1 MNHNY and CDR2 SVGAGI (reference sequence). DNA for the CDR3: TGTGCCAGCAACCCCGATGGTGGGAATAGCAATCAGCCCCAGCATTTT. Translation: CASNPDGGNSNQPQHF.

V and J are TRBV5-5 and TRBJ2-7, with TRBD2 identical over 9 bases. After removal of 5 bases from V and 0 bases from J, the junction contained 9 bases not matched to a gene. The CDR3 contains 16 residues. Per the germline V gene, CDR1 is SGHKS and CDR2 is YYEKEE (reference sequence). The CDR3 nucleotides are TGTGCCAGCAGGTTAGAGGGCGGGAGGGCCTCCTACGAGCAGTACTTC. Translating it yields CASRLEGGRASYEQYF.

This chain uses TRBV6-5 with TRBJ1-2; D gene unclear. The V gene lost 2 bases and the J gene lost 1 base, with 14 bases spanning the gap. CDR1 and CDR2 (germline): MNHEY, SVGAGI. This CDR3 is built from 16 residues. CDR3 residues: CASSYLTHALNYGYTF. For the CDR3, the DNA is TGTGCCAGCAGTTACCTCACCCATGCCCTTAACTATGGCTACACCTTC.

This sequence joins TRBV5-6 and TRBJ1-6, with unresolved D. The V end lost 1 base, the J end lost 3 bases, and 5 bases lay between the germline ends. The CDR3 length is 14 residues. Germline CDR1 and CDR2: SGHDT and YYEEEE. The CDR3 nucleotides are TGTGCCAGCAGCTTGTTCGTCTATAATTCACCCCTCCACTTT. Translation gives CASSLFVYNSPLHF.

The chain carries TRBV12-5 and TRBJ2-5, with a weak D call TRBD2 (5 bases). The CDR3 length is 14 residues. Germline lookup yields CDR1 LGHNT and CDR2 FRNRAP. Deletions cut 2 bases from V and 4 bases from J, with 11 bases between. The CDR3 DNA follows: TGTGCTAGTGGTTTGCGCGGGCCCCCAGAGACCCAGTACTTC. Its translation: CASGLRGPPETQYF.